This entry lists 8 T cell receptor beta chains sequenced from one sample in a study of cytomegalovirus exposure and HLA in healthy donors. PCR amplification relied on 60 Vbeta primers (plus 13 Jbeta primers). Using immunoSEQ multiplex PCR, the repertoire was profiled, and TCRdb retains in-frame clones only, with some absent. The repertoire consists of approximately 180,000 clones, with 84% occurring once and the leading ten covering 4.5% to 5.5%. Material for sequencing was PBMCs. The receptor source for this set is a girl aged 10-17 years in good health and CMV-seropositive.

The chain has TRBV29-1 and TRBJ1-3; perhaps TRBD1 as D (5 bases). This CDR3 is built from 13 residues. V lost 6 bases, J lost 2 bases, and 11 bases lay in between. Germline CDR1 reads SQVTM; CDR2 reads ANQGSEA. As DNA, the CDR3 is TGCAGCGTCCGGTGGGGGGCTGGAAACACCATATATTTT. Its translation is CSVRWGAGNTIYF.

The chain carries TRBV5-6 and TRBJ2-3; the D gene is possibly TRBD1 (6 bases). The CDR3 spans 15 residues. Trimming took 2 bases from V and 3 from J, leaving 13 bases between them. CDR1 and CDR2 (germline): SGHDT, YYEEEE. The chain's CDR3 is CASSLSPGDTDTQYF. CDR3 DNA sequence: TGTGCCAGCAGCTTAAGTCCAGGGGATACAGATACGCAGTATTTT.

Remarks on this clone: The CDR3 does not close with the conserved phenylalanine or tryptophan, likely indicating a read error. The chain employs TRBV7-9 and TRBJ1-2; a possible D gene is TRBD1 (6 bases). This CDR3 has 12 residues. V was shortened by 4 bases and J by 9 bases, with 12 bases between the two germline ends. Germline V gene lookup returns CDR1 SEHNR and CDR2 FQNEAQ (reference sequence). In DNA form, the CDR3 reads TGTGCCAGCAGCTGGGACAAAGGGAGCTACACCTCC. This sequence encodes CASSWDKGSYTS.

A few counts support this clone. The genes are TRBV4-1 and TRBJ2-3; TRBD2 aligns across 8 bases. The ends lost 3 bases at V and 2 bases at J; junction bases unmatched: 4. The germline V gene encodes CDR1 MGHRA and CDR2 YSYEKL. The CDR3 sequence is 15 residues long. CDR3 loop: CASSQLAGTTDTQYF. The CDR3 nucleotides are TGCGCCAGCAGCCAGTTAGCGGGGACCACAGATACGCAGTATTTT.

The chain recombines TRBV29-1 with TRBJ1-1, with TRBD1 matching over 8 bases. Germline CDR1 and CDR2: SQVTM and ANQGSEA. With V trimmed by 8 bases and J by 5 bases, 7 bases remained unmatched. The CDR3 length is 12 residues. The CDR3 DNA follows: TGCAGCCCCGACAGGGGCTTAACTGAAGCTTTCTTT. Amino acid sequence: CSPDRGLTEAFF.

The J gene is TRBJ1-2, the V gene TRBV5-4; perhaps TRBD1 as D (6 bases). V was clipped by 0 bases and J by 5 bases, with 8 bases between them. The CDR3 is made up of 13 amino acids. Germline CDR1 SGHNT, CDR2 YYREEE (reference sequence). CDR3 coding DNA: TGTGCCAGCAGCTTGGCAGGGGAGTATGGCTACACCTTC. The encoded protein is CASSLAGEYGYTF. The variable domain in full, completed from reference TRBV5-4 and TRBJ1-2, reads ETGVTQSPTHLIKTRGQQVTLRCSSQSGHNTVSWYQQALGQGPQFIFQYYREEENGRGNFPPRFSGLQFPNYSSELNVNALELDDSALYLCASSLAGEYGYTFGSGTRLTVV.

This chain joins TRBV9 and TRBJ2-3, with 13 bases identical to TRBD2. The CDR3 covers 17 residues. J was trimmed by 2 bases and V by 4 bases; bases with no gene match: 7. Germline V gene lookup returns CDR1 SGDLS and CDR2 YYNGEE. The CDR3 DNA reads TGTGCCAGCAGCAATGGACTAGCGGGGGTCTCCACAGATACGCAGTATTTT. Translation: CASSNGLAGVSTDTQYF.

The gene calls are TRBV6-4 and TRBJ1-1; D may be TRBD1 (6 bases). Trimming removed 0 bases at V and 8 bases at J, with 7 bases between. The CDR3 extends over 12 amino acids. Germline V gene lookup returns CDR1 MRHNA and CDR2 SNTAGT. CDR3 residues: CASSDSRGEAFF. CDR3 in DNA: TGTGCCAGCAGTGACTCGAGGGGGGAAGCTTTCTTT.